This T cell receptor (beta chain) was recovered during a study of blood T cells in healthy people across ages. V lost 0 bases to trimming and J lost 7 bases, with 13 bases between them. The germline V gene encodes CDR1 SGHRS and CDR2 YFSETQ. This CDR3 comprises 14 residues. Primed by a sample-barcoded 5' primer and a J-beta primer mix, a second PCR proceeded for roughly 7 to 11 cycles. TCRdb ran MiXCR on the 5' RACE reads and lists one entry per CDR3 protein. The sample yields about 730,000 distinct CDR3 sequences, 35% to 45% seen once. Input material: blood. The rearrangement links TRBV5-1 to TRBJ1-2; D may be TRBD1 (6 bases). The sequence derives from an older woman in good health. The chain's CDR3 is CASSLAGQSGGYTF. As DNA, the CDR3 is TGCGCCAGCAGCTTGGCGGGACAATCCGGTGGCTACACCTTC. The variable domain in full, with the rest retrieved from reference TRBV5-1 and TRBJ1-2, is KAGVTQTPRYLIKTRGQQVTLSCSPISGHRSVSWYQQTPGQGLQFLFEYFSETQRNKGNFPGRFSGRQFSNSRSEMNVSTLELGDSALYLCASSLAGQSGGYTFGSGTRLTVV.